This entry lists 15 T cell receptor beta chains sequenced from one sample in a study of response to subunit inactivated influenza vaccine. TCRdb re-called the RT-PCR reads with MiXCR, one entry per CDR3 protein. The sample holds 280,000 or so distinct CDR3 sequences, just over 20% seen once. The sequencing here drew on PBMCs from blood, taken approximately 20 months after vaccination. These receptors came from a man aged 50 to 69 who received an inactivated influenza vaccine.

This CDR3 reads CSASWALRGGPAGELFF. The CDR3 nucleotides read TGCAGTGCTTCGTGGGCCCTCCGAGGAGGTCCCGCCGGGGAGCTGTTTTTT. The V call is TRBV20-1, the J call TRBJ2-2; tentative D call: TRBD2 (5 bases). Trimming stripped 5 bases from V and 6 bases from J, with 25 bases between. Germline V gene data show CDR1 as DFQATT and CDR2 as SNEGSKA (reference sequence). The CDR3 has 17 residues.

J is TRBJ2-7 and V is TRBV9; a possible D gene is TRBD2 (6 bases). V lost 1 base and J 5 bases, leaving 10 bases between the germline ends. The CDR3 runs to 13 residues. The V gene's germline CDR1 is SGDLS and CDR2 YYNGEE. The CDR3 is CASSVSGENEQYF. The CDR3 DNA is TGTGCCAGCAGCGTATCGGGGGAAAACGAGCAGTACTTC.

This chain uses TRBV7-9 with TRBJ2-3; 9 nucleotides line up with TRBD2. The germline gives CDR1 SEHNR, CDR2 FQNEAQ (reference sequence). The CDR3 extends over 16 amino acids. Trimming at V came to 5 bases and at J to 0 bases, leaving 6 bases not matched to a gene. The CDR3: CASSRPSGTSTDTQYF. The CDR3 nucleotides are TGTGCCAGCAGCCGCCCTAGCGGGACTAGCACAGATACGCAGTATTTT. Looking up the rest from reference TRBV7-9 and TRBJ2-3 gives the full variable domain: DTGVSQNPRHKITKRGQNVTFRCDPISEHNRLYWYRQTLGQGPEFLTYFQNEAQLEKSRLLSDRFSAERPKGSFSTLEIQRTEQGDSAMYLCASSRPSGTSTDTQYFGPGTRLTVL.

This clonotype was seen many times. The DNA for the CDR3 is TGTGCCAGCAGTTCCGGGACAGGGAATCGTTCACCCCTCCACTTT. This sequence encodes CASSSGTGNRSPLHF. The chain combines TRBV12-3 or TRBV12-4 with TRBJ1-6, with 9 positions matching TRBD1. This CDR3 spans 15 amino acids. Trimming removed 4 bases from V and 9 bases from J; junction bases left unmatched: 7.

The chain uses TRBV4-3 and TRBJ2-3; perhaps D is TRBD1 or TRBD2 (5 bases each). Trimming cost V 1 base and J 2 bases, with 22 bases left between them. CDR3 length: 19 amino acids. Germline V lookup: CDR1 LGHNA, CDR2 YSLEER. The CDR3 DNA sequence: TGCGCCAGCAGCCAAGGGCCAGCCCGGGGTGGGGGTTTCACAGATACGCAGTATTTT. This gives the protein CASSQGPARGGGFTDTQYF.

The V call is TRBV9, the J call TRBJ2-5; 9 nucleotides match TRBD1. CDR1 and CDR2 (germline): SGDLS, YYNGEE. J was trimmed by 4 bases and V by 3 bases; bases with no gene match: 7. CDR3 length equals 15 residues. This chain's CDR3 is CASSGSGDRVETQYF. DNA for the CDR3: TGTGCCAGCAGCGGAAGTGGGGACAGGGTAGAGACCCAGTACTTC.

This chain uses TRBV10-3 with TRBJ2-7; TRBD1 is a possible D gene (5 bases). Germline V CDR1 and CDR2: ENHRY, SYGVKD. V was clipped by 0 bases and J by 1 base, with 10 bases between them. The CDR3 is made up of 15 amino acids. The CDR3 nucleotides read TGTGCCATCAGTGAGTCGCCCCAGGGTTCCTACGAGCAGTACTTC. It translates to CAISESPQGSYEQYF.

This chain connects TRBV28 to TRBJ1-2; tentative D call: TRBD1 (6 bases). Deletions cut 3 bases from V and 2 bases from J, with 16 bases between. The CDR3 length is 16 residues. The germline V gene encodes CDR1 MDHEN and CDR2 SYDVKM. The CDR3 loop reads CASSLAGAGNNYGYTF. DNA of the CDR3: TGTGCCAGCAGTTTGGCGGGGGCAGGTAACAACTATGGCTACACCTTC.

This clonotype appeared many times. This chain links TRBV5-1 with TRBJ1-4, with TRBD1 matching 8 bases. This CDR3 comprises 14 residues. Trimming took 4 bases from V and 6 from J; bases not matched to a gene: 5. From germline, CDR1 is SGHRS and CDR2 YFSETQ. The CDR3 nucleotides read TGCGCCAGCAGCGACGGACAGGGCTATGAAAAACTGTTTTTT. It yields the protein CASSDGQGYEKLFF. The complete variable domain, with remaining parts taken from reference TRBV5-1 and TRBJ1-4, reads KAGVTQTPRYLIKTRGQQVTLSCSPISGHRSVSWYQQTPGQGLQFLFEYFSETQRNKGNFPGRFSGRQFSNSRSEMNVSTLELGDSALYLCASSDGQGYEKLFFGSGTQLSVL.

Ten or more counts support this clonotype. The chain combines TRBV10-3 with TRBJ1-1; perhaps TRBD1 as D (5 bases). V shed 4 bases and J shed 1 base, with 7 bases lying between them. CDR3 size: 13 residues. The germline gives CDR1 ENHRY, CDR2 SYGVKD. CDR3 protein: CAISGQQNTEAFF. The CDR3 DNA is TGTGCCATCAGTGGACAGCAGAACACTGAAGCTTTCTTT.

The rearrangement joins TRBV11-2 to TRBJ2-5; 8 nucleotides align to TRBD1. Germline CDR1 and CDR2: SGHAT and FQNNGV. This CDR3 is built from 15 residues. Losses at the gene ends were 5 bases for V and 5 bases for J; bases not matched to a gene: 10. The CDR3 nucleotides read TGTGCCAGCAGCATTCTGGACAGGGTTCAGGAGACCCAGTACTTC. It is translated as CASSILDRVQETQYF.

In nucleotides, the CDR3 is TGTGCCAGCAGTTTAGCGACAGGGGGATTCGTCTATGGCTACACCTTC. Its protein product is CASSLATGGFVYGYTF. The J gene is TRBJ1-2, the V gene TRBV12-3 or TRBV12-4; TRBD1 aligns across 9 bases. The CDR3 has 16 amino acids. Losses at the gene ends were 0 bases for V and 4 bases for J; bases not matched to a gene: 6.

The table lists this clonotype with a few counts. V and J are TRBV19 and TRBJ1-1; TRBD1 agrees at 11 bases. The CDR3 runs 16 residues. The germline V gene encodes CDR1 LNHDA and CDR2 SQIVND (reference sequence). Trimming took 6 bases from V and 2 from J; bases not matched to a gene: 8. CDR3: CASRAAGTGGNTEAFF. The CDR3 region has the DNA TGTGCCAGTAGAGCAGCCGGGACAGGGGGAAACACTGAAGCTTTCTTT.

The chain links TRBV20-1 to TRBJ2-7, with a possible D match to TRBD1 (5 bases). CDR1 is DFQATT and CDR2 is SNEGSKA in the germline V gene (reference sequence). Trimming removed 0 bases at V and 3 bases at J, with 18 bases between. The CDR3 has 16 amino acids. CDR3 residues: CSARDPNSRQYYEQYF. The DNA of the CDR3 is TGCAGTGCTAGAGATCCTAACTCCCGACAGTACTACGAGCAGTACTTC.

The chain employs TRBV20-1 and TRBJ2-7; D gene uncertain. Germline V gene data show CDR1 as DFQATT and CDR2 as SNEGSKA (reference sequence). This CDR3 is 14 amino acids long. Trimming removed 4 bases from V and 0 bases from J, with 13 bases in between. The CDR3 reads CSAKGYKSSYEQYF. The CDR3 DNA reads as TGCAGTGCTAAGGGCTACAAAAGCTCCTACGAGCAGTACTTC.